This is a list of T cell receptor beta chains from one sample in a study of OX40 agonist ivuxolimab in advanced cancers. Clones were sequenced by immunoSEQ multiplex PCR, and TCRdb holds only the in-frame ones, with some missing. The sample records tens of thousands of clones, roughly 90% being singletons. Specimen: CD4+ or CD8+ T cells sorted from blood, collected in a trial of the OX40 agonist ivuxolimab. The receptors were gathered from an adult with an advanced solid tumor such as melanoma, head and neck, liver or kidney cancer. Each CDR3 is given with its conserved first and last residue. Fields, in order: V gene, J gene, D gene, clone size, CDR3 protein, CDR3 DNA. D genes are given only for firm matches. The size of a clone is reported for some rows only, either as once, few or many, or as a class for expanded clones.

V gene: TRBV7-8
J gene: TRBJ1-2
D gene: .
clone size: .
CDR3 protein: CAAGAPHGYTF
CDR3 DNA: TGTGCCGCGGGGGCCCCACATGGCTACACCTTC

V gene: TRBV7-3
J gene: TRBJ2-2
D gene: TRBD1
clone size: .
CDR3 protein: CASSPRQGWELFF
CDR3 DNA: TGTGCCAGCAGCCCCCGACAGGGTTGGGAGCTGTTTTTT

V gene: TRBV6-5
J gene: TRBJ2-7
D gene: .
clone size: once
CDR3 protein: CASSYSRGGTEQYF
CDR3 DNA: TGTGCCAGCAGTTACTCGAGGGGAGGAACCGAGCAGTACTTC

V gene: TRBV11-2
J gene: TRBJ1-1
D gene: .
clone size: .
CDR3 protein: CASSLEWTWVTEAFF
CDR3 DNA: TGTGCCAGCAGCTTAGAATGGACCTGGGTCACTGAAGCTTTCTTT

V gene: TRBV6-1
J gene: TRBJ2-1
D gene: .
clone size: few
CDR3 protein: CASSEAESNEQFF
CDR3 DNA: TGTGCCAGCAGTGAAGCTGAAAGTAATGAGCAGTTCTTC

V gene: TRBV13
J gene: TRBJ2-5
D gene: .
clone size: once
CDR3 protein: CASSGRLGGKTQYF
CDR3 DNA: TGTGCCAGCAGCGGAAGACTAGGGGGAAAGACCCAGTACTTC

V gene: TRBV5-4
J gene: TRBJ2-7
D gene: .
clone size: .
CDR3 protein: CASSPGGASSYEQYF
CDR3 DNA: TGTGCCAGCAGCCCCGGTGGGGCCAGCTCCTACGAGCAGTACTTC

V gene: TRBV5-1
J gene: TRBJ2-3
D gene: TRBD1
clone size: .
CDR3 protein: CASKKIQGAQPWDTQYF
CDR3 DNA: TGCGCCAGCAAGAAGATACAGGGGGCACAACCATGGGATACGCAGTATTTT

V gene: TRBV7-3
J gene: TRBJ1-1
D gene: .
clone size: .
CDR3 protein: CASRFDRGTEAFF
CDR3 DNA: TGTGCCAGCAGGTTCGACCGCGGGACTGAAGCTTTCTTT

V gene: TRBV7-9
J gene: TRBJ1-5
D gene: .
clone size: .
CDR3 protein: CASSPDAQPQHF
CDR3 DNA: TGTGCCAGCAGCCCGGATGCTCAGCCCCAGCATTTT

V gene: TRBV19
J gene: TRBJ1-2
D gene: TRBD1
clone size: .
CDR3 protein: CASWEDRLGYTF
CDR3 DNA: TGTGCCAGTTGGGAGGACAGGCTCGGCTACACCTTC

V gene: TRBV5-4
J gene: TRBJ2-3
D gene: .
clone size: once
CDR3 protein: CASSQWVSTDTQYF
CDR3 DNA: TGTGCCAGCAGCCAGTGGGTGAGCACAGATACGCAGTATTTT

V gene: TRBV9
J gene: TRBJ1-2
D gene: .
clone size: .
CDR3 protein: CASTLGQTSYGYTF
CDR3 DNA: TGTGCCAGCACCCTAGGACAGACGAGCTATGGCTACACCTTC

V gene: TRBV27
J gene: TRBJ1-5
D gene: TRBD1
clone size: .
CDR3 protein: CASSFVGQGGQPQHF
CDR3 DNA: TGTGCCAGCAGTTTTGTTGGACAGGGTGGTCAGCCCCAGCATTTT

V gene: TRBV27
J gene: TRBJ2-5
D gene: TRBD2
clone size: .
CDR3 protein: CASRTGGFGETQYF
CDR3 DNA: TGTGCCAGCAGAACCGGGGGGTTCGGAGAGACCCAGTACTTC

V gene: TRBV18
J gene: TRBJ2-7
D gene: .
clone size: .
CDR3 protein: CASSPGGAGYEQYF
CDR3 DNA: TGTGCCAGCTCACCGGGGGGCGCGGGGTACGAGCAGTACTTC

V gene: TRBV12-5
J gene: TRBJ1-4
D gene: TRBD1
clone size: .
CDR3 protein: CASGYTGGYEEKLFF
CDR3 DNA: TGTGCTAGTGGCTATACAGGGGGCTATGAGGAAAAACTGTTTTTT

V gene: TRBV6-5
J gene: TRBJ2-7
D gene: .
clone size: .
CDR3 protein: CASSYSPGPYEQYF
CDR3 DNA: TGTGCCAGCAGTTACTCCCCTGGCCCCTACGAGCAGTACTTC

V gene: TRBV7-2
J gene: TRBJ1-5
D gene: .
clone size: .
CDR3 protein: CASSSTDIPYQPQHF
CDR3 DNA: TGTGCCAGCAGCTCCACCGACATACCTTATCAGCCCCAGCATTTT

V gene: TRBV7-9
J gene: TRBJ2-7
D gene: .
clone size: .
CDR3 protein: CASSLTTLDRTGYEQYF
CDR3 DNA: TGTGCCAGCAGCCTCACGACCCTAGACAGGACCGGCTACGAGCAGTACTTC

V gene: TRBV5-5
J gene: TRBJ2-2
D gene: TRBD1
clone size: .
CDR3 protein: CASSLGTGGADTGELFF
CDR3 DNA: TGTGCCAGCAGCTTGGGGACAGGGGGCGCGGACACCGGGGAGCTGTTTTTT

V gene: TRBV6-4
J gene: TRBJ2-3
D gene: TRBD2
clone size: once
CDR3 protein: CASSDSAGADTQYF
CDR3 DNA: TGTGCCAGCAGTGACTCGGCGGGGGCAGATACGCAGTATTTT

V gene: TRBV7-8
J gene: TRBJ2-2
D gene: .
clone size: .
CDR3 protein: CAENGGANTGELFF
CDR3 DNA: TGTGCCGAAAACGGGGGAGCGAACACCGGGGAGCTGTTTTTT

V gene: TRBV12-5
J gene: TRBJ1-1
D gene: .
clone size: few
CDR3 protein: CASGFCYRWNGTEAFF
CDR3 DNA: TGTGCTAGTGGTTTCTGTTACAGGTGGAATGGGACTGAAGCTTTCTTT

V gene: TRBV2
J gene: TRBJ1-3
D gene: TRBD1
clone size: .
CDR3 protein: CASSGGKGQGLLSENTIYF
CDR3 DNA: TGTGCCAGCAGTGGGGGGAAAGGACAGGGGCTTCTCAGTGAAAACACCATATATTTT

V gene: TRBV6-4
J gene: TRBJ2-5
D gene: TRBD1
clone size: .
CDR3 protein: CASSDSAGGKETQYF
CDR3 DNA: TGTGCCAGCAGTGACTCGGCAGGGGGAAAAGAGACCCAGTACTTC

V gene: TRBV29-1
J gene: TRBJ2-2
D gene: .
clone size: .
CDR3 protein: CSVVGTSVGELFF
CDR3 DNA: TGCAGCGTTGTAGGGACCTCCGTCGGGGAGCTGTTTTTT

V gene: TRBV7-6
J gene: TRBJ2-3
D gene: .
clone size: few
CDR3 protein: CASSRGPDTQYF
CDR3 DNA: TGTGCCAGCAGCCGGGGTCCAGATACGCAGTATTTT

V gene: TRBV7-9
J gene: TRBJ2-7
D gene: .
clone size: .
CDR3 protein: CASSTGQTYEQYF
CDR3 DNA: TGTGCCAGCAGCACCGGACAGACCTACGAGCAGTACTTC

V gene: TRBV7-9
J gene: TRBJ1-1
D gene: .
clone size: .
CDR3 protein: CASSLGATEAFF
CDR3 DNA: TGTGCCAGCAGCCTCGGGGCCACTGAAGCTTTCTTT

V gene: TRBV7-8
J gene: TRBJ1-1
D gene: TRBD1
clone size: .
CDR3 protein: CASSLVMGQKSTEAFF
CDR3 DNA: TGTGCCAGCAGCTTAGTAATGGGACAGAAAAGCACTGAAGCTTTCTTT

V gene: TRBV13
J gene: TRBJ2-5
D gene: TRBD2
clone size: .
CDR3 protein: CASSSPTRAGDLETQYF
CDR3 DNA: TGTGCCAGCAGCAGCCCGACGAGAGCGGGGGACTTGGAGACCCAGTACTTC

V gene: TRBV9
J gene: TRBJ2-3
D gene: TRBD2
clone size: .
CDR3 protein: CASSVSSAGTSVDTQYF
CDR3 DNA: TGTGCCAGCAGCGTATCCTCAGCCGGGACTAGCGTCGATACGCAGTATTTT

V gene: TRBV6-5
J gene: TRBJ2-7
D gene: .
clone size: .
CDR3 protein: CAALDRTHYEQYF
CDR3 DNA: TGTGCCGCACTCGACAGGACTCACTACGAGCAGTACTTC

V gene: TRBV15
J gene: TRBJ2-2
D gene: .
clone size: .
CDR3 protein: CATSRDGVTGELFF
CDR3 DNA: TGTGCCACCAGCAGAGATGGGGTCACCGGGGAGCTGTTTTTT

V gene: TRBV27
J gene: TRBJ2-7
D gene: TRBD1
clone size: .
CDR3 protein: CASSWGTGASYEQYF
CDR3 DNA: TGTGCCAGCAGCTGGGGGACAGGGGCATCCTACGAGCAGTACTTC

V gene: TRBV7-5
J gene: TRBJ1-4
D gene: .
clone size: .
CDR3 protein: CVRRDRSYTNEKLFF
CDR3 DNA: TGTGTCAGAAGGGACAGGAGCTACACGAATGAAAAACTGTTTTTT

V gene: TRBV6-6
J gene: TRBJ1-2
D gene: .
clone size: .
CDR3 protein: CASSPGLEAYGYTF
CDR3 DNA: TGTGCCAGCAGCCCGGGACTTGAGGCCTATGGCTACACCTTC

V gene: TRBV9
J gene: TRBJ2-7
D gene: TRBD2
clone size: .
CDR3 protein: CASSLSGGLVGMPYEQYF
CDR3 DNA: TGTGCCAGCAGCCTAAGCGGGGGCCTGGTCGGAATGCCCTACGAGCAGTACTTC

V gene: TRBV5-1
J gene: TRBJ1-1
D gene: .
clone size: .
CDR3 protein: CASSPLSPNGNTEAFF
CDR3 DNA: TGCGCCAGCAGCCCGTTGTCCCCAAACGGGAACACTGAAGCTTTCTTT

V gene: TRBV6-6
J gene: TRBJ1-2
D gene: .
clone size: .
CDR3 protein: CASSYGGGNYGYTF
CDR3 DNA: TGTGCCAGCAGTTATGGGGGGGGAAACTATGGCTACACCTTC

V gene: TRBV9
J gene: TRBJ2-1
D gene: .
clone size: .
CDR3 protein: CASSYLEGLYNEQFF
CDR3 DNA: TGTGCCAGCAGCTATTTAGAGGGGCTCTACAATGAGCAGTTCTTC

V gene: TRBV27
J gene: TRBJ2-3
D gene: .
clone size: .
CDR3 protein: CASSPFESRTDTQYF
CDR3 DNA: TGTGCCAGCAGTCCATTCGAGTCCCGCACAGATACGCAGTATTTT

V gene: TRBV7-9
J gene: TRBJ1-6
D gene: .
clone size: few
CDR3 protein: CASSQGNSPLHF
CDR3 DNA: TGTGCCAGCAGCCAGGGGAATTCACCCCTCCACTTT

V gene: TRBV5-1
J gene: TRBJ2-1
D gene: .
clone size: .
CDR3 protein: CASSPIGGASGGQFF
CDR3 DNA: TGCGCCAGCAGCCCCATAGGGGGGGCGTCAGGCGGGCAGTTCTTC

V gene: TRBV19
J gene: TRBJ1-1
D gene: .
clone size: .
CDR3 protein: CASSMSQTEAFF
CDR3 DNA: TGTGCCAGTAGTATGAGCCAGACGGAAGCTTTCTTT

V gene: TRBV7-3
J gene: TRBJ2-3
D gene: TRBD2
clone size: .
CDR3 protein: CASSHRVAGDPSTDTQYF
CDR3 DNA: TGTGCCAGCAGCCATCGGGTAGCGGGGGACCCTAGCACAGATACGCAGTATTTT

V gene: TRBV4-1
J gene: TRBJ2-7
D gene: .
clone size: .
CDR3 protein: CASSHSGTGYEQYF
CDR3 DNA: TGCGCCAGCAGCCACTCAGGGACTGGCTACGAGCAGTACTTC

V gene: TRBV7-6
J gene: TRBJ2-5
D gene: .
clone size: .
CDR3 protein: CASSLGGGLGETQYF
CDR3 DNA: TGTGCCAGCAGCTTGGGCGGAGGCCTAGGGGAGACCCAGTACTTC

V gene: TRBV27
J gene: TRBJ1-2
D gene: .
clone size: once
CDR3 protein: CASSWRQSGYGYTF
CDR3 DNA: TGTGCCAGCAGTTGGCGACAGTCGGGCTATGGCTACACCTTC

V gene: TRBV5-6
J gene: TRBJ2-7
D gene: .
clone size: .
CDR3 protein: CASSFGGTYEQYF
CDR3 DNA: TGTGCCAGCAGCTTCGGAGGAACCTACGAGCAGTACTTC

V gene: TRBV29-1
J gene: TRBJ2-2
D gene: .
clone size: .
CDR3 protein: CSVRLDTGELFF
CDR3 DNA: TGCAGCGTTAGGCTCGACACCGGGGAGCTGTTTTTT

V gene: TRBV7-3
J gene: TRBJ2-1
D gene: .
clone size: .
CDR3 protein: CASSLTPQASYNEQFF
CDR3 DNA: TGTGCCAGCAGCTTAACACCACAGGCCTCCTACAATGAGCAGTTCTTC

V gene: TRBV13
J gene: TRBJ2-7
D gene: TRBD1
clone size: .
CDR3 protein: CASSPGTGKIYEQYF
CDR3 DNA: TGTGCCAGCAGCCCCGGGACAGGGAAGATCTACGAGCAGTACTTC

V gene: TRBV9
J gene: TRBJ1-1
D gene: TRBD1
clone size: .
CDR3 protein: CASSVGRAGGFDTEAFF
CDR3 DNA: TGTGCCAGCAGCGTAGGGAGGGCAGGGGGCTTCGACACTGAAGCTTTCTTT

V gene: TRBV29-1
J gene: TRBJ1-4
D gene: .
clone size: .
CDR3 protein: CSVAGDEKLFF
CDR3 DNA: TGCAGCGTTGCCGGGGATGAAAAACTGTTTTTT

V gene: TRBV5-1
J gene: TRBJ1-2
D gene: TRBD1
clone size: .
CDR3 protein: CASSSDRGYGGYTF
CDR3 DNA: TGCGCCAGCAGCTCGGACAGGGGGTACGGTGGCTACACCTTC

V gene: TRBV5-6
J gene: TRBJ2-7
D gene: TRBD2
clone size: .
CDR3 protein: CASSPGLAGAYEQYF
CDR3 DNA: TGTGCCAGCAGTCCCGGACTAGCGGGGGCCTACGAGCAGTACTTC

V gene: TRBV9
J gene: TRBJ1-2
D gene: .
clone size: .
CDR3 protein: CASSVGEAIYGYTF
CDR3 DNA: TGTGCCAGCAGCGTAGGGGAAGCCATTTATGGCTACACCTTC